These 5 T cell receptor beta chains were all obtained from the same sample, sequenced in a study of shared T cell receptors in the human thymus. TCRdb keeps only in-frame clones here, not all; method: immunoSEQ multiplex PCR. The sample shows more than 300,000 clones, 95% of them seen only once. Sequencing was performed on thymocytes. Receptor source: a human donor.

In this sample, this clone turned up once. The chain couples TRBV27 to TRBJ2-7; perhaps TRBD1 as D (5 bases). CDR3 length: 14 amino acids. Per the germline V gene, CDR1 is MNHEY and CDR2 is SMNVEV (reference sequence). The ends were cut back, 2 bases at V and 2 bases at J, with 10 bases in the middle. CDR3 in amino acids: CASSLRGHPYEQYF. Here the CDR3 DNA reads TGTGCCAGCAGTTTACGAGGACACCCCTACGAGCAGTACTTC.

This clone has a single count. The chain employs TRBV28 and TRBJ2-7; TRBD1 aligns across 8 bases. This CDR3 is 19 amino acids long. J was trimmed by 1 base and V by 5 bases; bases with no gene match: 19. From germline, CDR1 is MDHEN and CDR2 SYDVKM. The CDR3 sequence is CASSLVRDRLQYPSYEQYF. The CDR3 nucleotides are TGTGCCAGCAGTCTCGTCCGGGACAGGCTCCAATATCCATCCTACGAGCAGTACTTC.

The chain recombines TRBV7-3 with TRBJ1-2, with TRBD1 matching over 8 bases. Germline V CDR1 and CDR2: SGHTA, FQGTGA. The V gene end was trimmed by 2 bases and the J gene end by 0 bases; junction bases not matched to a gene: 8. This CDR3 comprises 17 residues. In DNA form, the CDR3 reads TGTGCCAGCAGCTTAGAGCCCGACAGGGGTACTAACTATGGCTACACCTTC. This encodes CASSLEPDRGTNYGYTF.

The V gene is TRBV7-8, the J gene TRBJ2-3; 10 bases agree with TRBD2. V was clipped by 1 base and J by 0 bases; unmatched bases: 13. Germline V lookup: CDR1 SGHVS, CDR2 FQNEAQ. This CDR3 comprises 20 residues. In DNA, the CDR3 is TGTGCCAGCAGCTTAGTAGTGAGGATAGCGGGAGGCCTAAGCACAGATACGCAGTATTTT. Protein: CASSLVVRIAGGLSTDTQYF.

The CDR3 is CASSMDLGQSYNEQFF. In DNA form, the CDR3 reads TGTGCCAGTAGTATGGACCTCGGGCAGTCCTACAATGAGCAGTTCTTC. The chain uses TRBV19 and TRBJ2-1; D is undetermined. V dropped 3 bases and J dropped 1 base, with 13 bases sitting between them. Germline V gives CDR1 LNHDA, CDR2 SQIVND (reference sequence). The CDR3 length is 16 residues.